This passage covers 2 T cell receptor beta chains from one sample sequenced in a study of beta chain features in type 1 diabetes. What was sequenced were expressed TCRB transcripts, since all of the isolated RNA had been reverse transcribed. The method was immunoSEQ multiplex PCR; TCRdb's version includes in-frame clones alone and lacks a portion of them. The sample yields tens of thousands of clones, about 71% seen once. Study-wide findings and caveats: People with Type 1 diabetes carried modestly yet significantly shorter TCRB CDR3s in all four CD4+ subsets.

These receptors are not linked to any known antigen. Sample: stem cell memory CD4+ T cells from blood. The receptor source for this set is a middle-aged woman with type 1 diabetes.

This rearrangement joins TRBV2 to TRBJ1-2; TRBD1 matches 7 bases. V lost 4 bases and J lost 4; bases outside the gene matches: 0. CDR1 and CDR2 (germline): SNHLY, FYNNEI. The CDR3 spans 12 residues. CDR3 sequence reads: CASSGDSYGYTF. The CDR3 coding sequence is TGTGCCAGCAGTGGGGACAGCTATGGCTACACCTTC.

V usage is TRBV7-2 and J usage is TRBJ1-5, with unresolved D. Germline assignment: CDR1 SGHTA and CDR2 FQGNSA. The ends were cut back, 4 bases at V and 0 bases at J, with 7 bases in the middle. The CDR3 length is 14 residues. The CDR3 reads CASSSVYSNQPQHF. In DNA form, the CDR3 reads TGTGCCAGCAGCTCCGTTTATAGCAATCAGCCCCAGCATTTT.